This T cell receptor beta chain is drawn from a study of blood T cells in healthy people across ages. As to this clonotype: Its antigen is unknown.

Findings and caveats of the study: The lack of PBMC sorting stopped any conclusive naive versus antigen-experienced comparison. With naive T cell percentage, TCR beta diversity showed a strong correlation.

Combining a sample-barcoded 5' primer with a J-beta primer mix, a second PCR ran for roughly 7 to 12 cycles. Using its own MiXCR run on the 5' RACE reads, TCRdb lists one record per CDR3 protein. This sample yields about 1.7 million distinct CDR3 sequences, of which approximately 28% are seen a single time; about 7.7% belongs to the top ten. Trimming cost V 0 bases and J 0 bases, with 18 bases left between them. There are 18 residues in the CDR3. Germline V gene lookup returns CDR1 SGHRS and CDR2 YFSETQ. Each sample yielded at least 5.5 micrograms of PBMC total RNA. The chain links TRBV5-1 to TRBJ1-1, with TRBD1 as a possible D gene (5 bases). Sequenced material: blood. This TCR was recovered from a woman under 40 in good health. CDR3 protein: CASSLDGDGGRMNTEAFF. The CDR3 DNA reads TGCGCCAGCAGCTTGGATGGGGACGGGGGTAGAATGAACACTGAAGCTTTCTTT. Full variable domain (rest looked up from reference TRBV5-1 and TRBJ1-1): KAGVTQTPRYLIKTRGQQVTLSCSPISGHRSVSWYQQTPGQGLQFLFEYFSETQRNKGNFPGRFSGRQFSNSRSEMNVSTLELGDSALYLCASSLDGDGGRMNTEAFFGQGTRLTVV.